This is a list of T cell receptor beta chains from one sample in a study of T cells after yellow fever vaccination. TCRdb reprocessed the 5' RACE reads with MiXCR, giving one entry per CDR3 protein. The table lists around 120,000 distinct CDR3 sequences, 7.2% of them singletons. The material sequenced was CD4+ T cells sorted from PBMCs, taken 45 days after the first yellow fever vaccination. The receptors here all came from a man aged 18 to 30 who received the YFV17D yellow fever vaccine. Each CDR3 is given with its conserved first and last residue. The order of the fields is clone size, J gene, V gene, D gene, CDR3 protein, CDR3 DNA. The D gene is left open where the match is weak. Clone size is given for some rows only: seen once, a few or many times, or a class if the clone is expanded.

>many|TRBJ2-1|TRBV6-5|TRBD1
CASSLISGQGYNEQFF
TGTGCCAGCAGTTTAATTTCGGGACAGGGCTACAATGAGCAGTTCTTC
>few|TRBJ1-5|TRBV20-1|TRBD1
CSARDMRTGNQPQHF
TGCAGTGCTAGAGATATGCGGACAGGGAATCAGCCCCAGCATTTT
>many|TRBJ1-4|TRBV19|.
CASDGPSEKLFF
TGTGCTTCGGACGGACCGAGTGAAAAACTGTTTTTT
>many|TRBJ2-2|TRBV20-1|TRBD2
CSARERGANTGELFF
TGCAGTGCTAGAGAGCGGGGGGCGAACACCGGGGAGCTGTTTTTT
>.|TRBJ2-1|TRBV20-1|TRBD2
CSATRLAGGSYNEQFF
TGCAGTGCTACTCGACTAGCGGGGGGGTCTTACAATGAGCAGTTCTTC
>many|TRBJ2-5|TRBV12-3/TRBV12-4|.
CASSLNPQETQYF
TGTGCCAGCAGTTTAAATCCCCAAGAGACCCAGTACTTC
>many|TRBJ1-1|TRBV5-1|.
CASSLGEGQAFF
TGCGCCAGCAGCTTGGGGGAAGGGCAAGCTTTCTTT
>many|TRBJ2-3|TRBV7-8|TRBD1
CASSLRTGRTQYF
TGTGCCAGCAGCCTCAGGACAGGACGTACGCAGTATTTT
>many|TRBJ2-5|TRBV7-6|.
CASSLAQKSETQYF
TGTGCCAGCAGCTTAGCGCAGAAATCGGAGACCCAGTACTTC
>many|TRBJ2-5|TRBV7-9|TRBD1
CASSFTGGWETQYF
TGTGCCAGCAGCTTTACAGGGGGCTGGGAGACCCAGTACTTC
>many|TRBJ1-2|TRBV18|.
CASTTIQIRESGGYTF
TGTGCCAGCACTACAATCCAAATCAGGGAATCGGGAGGCTACACCTTC
>few|TRBJ1-1|TRBV9|.
CASSVEEGGWNTEAFF
TGTGCCAGCAGCGTAGAAGAGGGGGGGTGGAACACTGAAGCTTTCTTT
>many|TRBJ2-3|TRBV5-6|.
CASSTDRRTDTQYF
TGTGCCAGCAGCACTGACAGGAGAACAGATACGCAGTATTTT
>many|TRBJ2-3|TRBV5-4|TRBD2
CASSSRGGADTQYF
TGTGCCAGCAGCTCCCGGGGGGGGGCAGATACGCAGTATTTT
>many|TRBJ1-1|TRBV5-1|TRBD1
CASSSDRAATEAFF
TGCGCCAGCAGCTCGGACAGGGCGGCTACTGAAGCTTTCTTT
>many|TRBJ2-1|TRBV5-1|.
CASSPLGGNEQFF
TGCGCCAGCAGCCCCTTGGGCGGAAATGAGCAGTTCTTC
>many|TRBJ1-1|TRBV4-1|.
CARKEDGNTEAFF
TGCGCCCGAAAAGAGGATGGGAACACTGAAGCTTTCTTT
>many|TRBJ2-1|TRBV25-1|TRBD2
CASSDTRAGGLDEQFF
TGTGCCAGCAGTGATACTAGGGCGGGGGGGCTCGATGAGCAGTTCTTC
>many|TRBJ1-1|TRBV3-1|TRBD1
CASSPTGQNEAFF
TGTGCCAGCAGCCCTACGGGACAGAATGAAGCTTTCTTT
>many|TRBJ2-7|TRBV12-3/TRBV12-4|.
CASSLALSRQKQYF
TGTGCCAGCAGTTTAGCGCTGTCACGGCAGAAGCAGTACTTC
>.|TRBJ2-1|TRBV4-2|.
CASSQGDFDHNEQFF
TGTGCCAGCAGCCAGGGGGACTTCGATCACAATGAGCAGTTCTTC
>.|TRBJ1-2|TRBV27|.
CATFYRTGYGYTF
TGTGCCACCTTTTATCGTACAGGCTATGGCTACACCTTC
>many|TRBJ1-5|TRBV7-2|TRBD1
CASSRRTGRVNQPQHF
TGTGCCAGCAGTCGTCGGACAGGGAGGGTCAATCAGCCCCAGCATTTT
>many|TRBJ1-1|TRBV12-3/TRBV12-4|.
CASSLLNTEAFF
TGTGCCAGCAGTTTATTAAACACTGAAGCTTTCTTT
>many|TRBJ2-3|TRBV20-1|TRBD2
CSARKAGGYTDTQYF
TGCAGTGCTAGGAAAGCGGGGGGGTACACAGATACGCAGTATTTT
>many|TRBJ1-2|TRBV9|.
CASSPPTGHGYTF
TGTGCCAGCAGCCCTCCCACAGGGCATGGCTACACCTTC
>many|TRBJ2-1|TRBV2|.
CASSSQGSSYNEQFF
TGTGCCAGCAGTAGTCAGGGAAGCTCCTACAATGAGCAGTTCTTC
>many|TRBJ1-1|TRBV7-2|.
CASSLWGFGTEAFF
TGTGCCAGCAGCTTATGGGGGTTCGGCACTGAAGCTTTCTTT
>many|TRBJ1-4|TRBV4-3|.
CASSQEWDHNEKLFF
TGCGCCAGCAGCCAAGAATGGGATCACAATGAAAAACTGTTTTTT
>many|TRBJ1-2|TRBV12-3/TRBV12-4|.
CASSLWQGKSGYTF
TGTGCCAGCAGTTTATGGCAGGGTAAATCTGGCTACACCTTC
>many|TRBJ1-3|TRBV7-9|.
CASSLGDTIYF
TGTGCCAGCAGCTTAGGGGACACCATATATTTT
>few|TRBJ2-5|TRBV23-1|TRBD2
CASSQSGLAGEYQETQYF
TGCGCCAGCAGTCAATCGGGGCTAGCGGGGGAGTACCAAGAGACCCAGTACTTC
>many|TRBJ1-2|TRBV7-6|.
CASSTPLEGKNYGYTF
TGTGCCAGCAGCACCCCGCTCGAAGGGAAGAACTATGGCTACACCTTC
>many|TRBJ2-7|TRBV15|TRBD2
CATSRPGGPSSSYEQYF
TGTGCCACCAGCAGGCCGGGAGGGCCTTCTAGCTCCTACGAGCAGTACTTC
>many|TRBJ2-5|TRBV5-1|TRBD1
CASSLGQGLIQETQYF
TGCGCCAGCAGCCTCGGACAGGGCCTAATCCAAGAGACCCAGTACTTC